This TCR beta chain came from a study of T cells in Graves' hyperthyroidism and ophthalmopathy. Study-level findings and limits: Most clonotypes that expanded in the thyroid above 0.001 also showed up in blood.

Looked up from germline, CDR1 is SGHDN and CDR2 is FVKESK. This CDR3 region has 15 residues. Between the trimmed V and J ends, which lost 0 bases and 7 bases, there was a span of 15 bases. Worth noting for this clonotype: The antigen remains unidentified.

The TCR beta CDR3 regions underwent amplification using RNA transcripts as the source. TCR CDR3 regions were first amplified by RT-PCR with HTBI primers. TCRdb ran MiXCR on the multiplex PCR reads and lists one entry per CDR3 protein. Of some 460,000 distinct CDR3 sequences listed, 15% to 18% were seen once; the top ten hold less than 15%. The study excluded patients with uncontrolled infection, other autoimmune disease, pregnancy or lactation. PBMCs were sourced from less than 13 ml fresh peripheral blood. The genes are TRBV14 and TRBJ1-2; tentatively, D is TRBD1 (6 bases). Sequences were obtained from blood. The receptor was derived from a young woman with Graves' hyperthyroidism. CDR3 nucleotide sequence: TGTGCCAGCAGCCAAGAAGCAGGGGCATTCTCTGGCTACACCTTC. This translates into CASSQEAGAFSGYTF.